What follows is one TCR beta chain and its context. The data belong to a study of blood T cell repertoires in COVID-19. Study as a whole: Italy, Spain and the United States were the sources of the convalescent and acute COVID-19 samples. Nucleic acid was either cDNA or gDNA, and it came from T cells, B-cell-depleted T cells, or PBMCs.

V lost 6 bases to trimming and J lost 2 bases, with 12 bases between them. Per germline, CDR1 SGHVS and CDR2 FNYEAQ. This CDR3 spans 14 amino acids. Original analysis: It was from reference gene primer amplification that nucleated cell counts were estimated. The data were produced by immunoSEQ multiplex PCR, yet TCRdb's version contains in-frame clones alone and is incomplete. V, J and clone size were drawn from that table, and D and trimming were deduced from the DNA. The sample records roughly 220,000 clones, about 80% being singletons. The sequence derives from a woman aged 55-70 years with acute or convalescent COVID-19. This chain connects TRBV7-6 to TRBJ2-3; a weak D match, TRBD1 (5 bases). Sequencing input: peripheral blood. CDR3 in amino acids: CASRLPGHTDTQYF. The DNA of the CDR3 is TGTGCCAGCAGGCTCCCAGGACACACAGATACGCAGTATTTT.